These 24 T cell receptor beta chains were all obtained from the same sample, sequenced in a study of CD8+ T cells in alopecia areata. Sequencing templates came from extracted RNA that was reverse transcribed into cDNA. Libraries were prepared by immunoSEQ multiplex PCR; TCRdb keeps only in-frame clonotypes and omits some of them. The sample holds about 180,000 clones, roughly 66% seen once. The source material was CD8+ T cells sorted from blood, sampled at week 0. These TCRs come from a human donor with alopecia areata.

Only a few counts were recorded for this clone. The chain couples TRBV5-1 to TRBJ2-1; 13 bases map to TRBD2. The CDR3 extends over 17 amino acids. The V gene's germline CDR1 is SGHRS and CDR2 YFSETQ. Trimming took 0 bases from V and 8 from J; bases not matched to a gene: 8. CDR3 residues: CASSLGTSGGRGDEQFF. CDR3 DNA: TGCGCCAGCAGCTTGGGGACTAGCGGGGGTAGGGGAGATGAGCAGTTCTTC.

This clone came up a few times. This chain connects TRBV23-1 to TRBJ2-3, with TRBD2 as a possible D gene (7 bases). TRBV23-1 is an open reading frame, and its role is uncertain. This CDR3 is 15 amino acids long. Trimming pared 6 bases from V and 5 bases from J, leaving 18 bases between. The CDR3 DNA is TGCGCCAGCAGAGTGCGGGGGCTGGGGGAAGATACGCAGTATTTT. Translating gives CASRVRGLGEDTQYF.

The V and J genes are TRBV11-2 and TRBJ1-2, with D unclear. V was pared by 7 bases and J by 4 bases, with 22 bases between. This CDR3 has 16 amino acids. The germline V gene encodes CDR1 SGHAT and CDR2 FQNNGV. For the CDR3, the DNA is TGTGCCAGCACCCCCTACCTTGGGGTCCCCTTCTATGGCTACACCTTC. As protein: CASTPYLGVPFYGYTF.

V is TRBV9 and J is TRBJ1-2; D may be TRBD1 (6 bases). Germline CDR1 SGDLS, CDR2 YYNGEE. V dropped 2 bases and J dropped 6 bases, with 11 bases sitting between them. This CDR3 comprises 13 residues. CDR3 nucleotide sequence: TGTGCCAGCAGCGTGGGGGACATAGATGGCTACACCTTC. Residues: CASSVGDIDGYTF.

V is TRBV11-2 and J is TRBJ2-1, with a weak D call TRBD1 (5 bases). The germline V gene encodes CDR1 SGHAT and CDR2 FQNNGV. The CDR3 contains 16 residues. V was cut by 5 bases and J by 5 bases, with 19 bases left in between. CDR3 sequence: CASSPNDSGDNNEQFF. CDR3 in DNA: TGTGCCAGCAGCCCAAATGACAGTGGTGATAACAATGAGCAGTTCTTC.

The CDR3: CSVPGDTGELFF. The CDR3 bases are TGCAGCGTTCCTGGTGACACCGGGGAGCTGTTTTTT. This rearrangement joins TRBV29-1 to TRBJ2-2; the D is unclear. There are 12 residues in the CDR3. Germline V gives CDR1 SQVTM, CDR2 ANQGSEA. Trimming pared 5 bases from V and 3 bases from J, leaving 7 bases between.

This chain links TRBV2 with TRBJ1-2; the D is unclear. The CDR3 covers 15 residues. Germline V CDR1 and CDR2: SNHLY, FYNNEI. Between the trimmed V and J ends, which lost 0 bases and 4 bases, there was a span of 12 bases. This CDR3 is CASSEAIHSLYGYTF. CDR3 coding DNA: TGTGCCAGCAGTGAAGCGATACACAGCCTCTATGGCTACACCTTC.

The genes are TRBV27 and TRBJ1-2, with D tentatively TRBD1 (5 bases). In germline, CDR1 is MNHEY, CDR2 SMNVEV (reference sequence). The V gene lost 4 bases and the J gene lost 13 bases, with 19 bases spanning the gap. The CDR3 runs 13 residues. The CDR3 DNA reads as TGTGCCAGCAGTTCCGGGGACGTATTACCTAGCACCTTC. Amino acids: CASSSGDVLPSTF.

This clone turned up a few times. The rearrangement uses TRBV14 and TRBJ1-2; a possible D gene is TRBD1 (5 bases). V gave up 7 bases and J gave up 6 bases, with 9 bases separating them. This CDR3 is 11 amino acids long. Germline V gene sequence: CDR1 SGHDN, CDR2 FVKESK. CDR3 nucleotides: TGTGCCAGCAACCCAGGGAATGGCTACACCTTC. Its protein product is CASNPGNGYTF. Together with reference TRBV14 and TRBJ1-2, the CDR3 gives the full variable domain: EAGVTQFPSHSVIEKGQTVTLRCDPISGHDNLYWYRRVMGKEIKFLLHFVKESKQDESGMPNNRFLAERTGGTYSTLKVQPAELEDSGVYFCASNPGNGYTFGSGTRLTVV.

In its sample, this clone was seen once. V gene TRBV30 combines with J gene TRBJ1-4, with D hard to call. The V gene lost 5 bases and the J gene lost 6 bases, with 13 bases spanning the gap. Germline-derived CDR1 and CDR2 are GTSNPN and SVGIG (reference sequence). This CDR3 is 13 amino acids long. This CDR3 is CAWALGGYEKLFF. The CDR3 DNA reads as TGTGCCTGGGCGCTGGGTGGGTATGAAAAACTGTTTTTT.

V gene TRBV27 combines with J gene TRBJ1-5; no clear D gene. The CDR3 has 13 amino acids. Germline assignment: CDR1 MNHEY and CDR2 SMNVEV (reference sequence). V was cut by 4 bases and J by 7 bases, with 11 bases left in between. CDR3 protein: CASSSNTEQPQHF. In DNA, the CDR3 is TGTGCCAGCAGTTCAAATACGGAACAGCCCCAGCATTTT.

The chain combines TRBV27 with TRBJ2-2; 7 nucleotides match TRBD1. Trimming cost V 5 bases and J 2 bases; bases outside gene matches: 5. The length of the CDR3 is 15 residues. The V gene's germline CDR1 is MNHEY and CDR2 SMNVEV (reference sequence). CDR3 region: CASSPRDRNTGELFF. The CDR3 DNA reads as TGTGCCAGCAGTCCCAGGGACAGAAACACCGGGGAGCTGTTTTTT.

The V and J genes are TRBV14 and TRBJ1-2; 8 bases agree with TRBD1. Germline CDR1 and CDR2: SGHDN and FVKESK. The CDR3 is made up of 15 amino acids. The junction had 10 bases not matched to a gene; V was cut back by 4 bases and J by 6 bases. The chain's CDR3 is CASSPRDRTKDGYTF. CDR3 bases: TGTGCCAGCAGCCCGCGGGACAGGACCAAGGATGGCTACACCTTC.

This sequence joins TRBV2 and TRBJ2-1; 12 nucleotides line up with TRBD2. This CDR3 is 18 amino acids long. CDR1 SNHLY and CDR2 FYNNEI come from the germline V gene. V trimming: 4 bases; J trimming: 0 bases; junction bases outside the gene matches: 7. CDR3 nucleotides: TGTGCCAGCAGTGGGTCCCGGACTAGCGGGGTCTCCTACAATGAGCAGTTCTTC. Protein product: CASSGSRTSGVSYNEQFF.

This clone was observed a handful of times. V usage is TRBV23-1 and J usage is TRBJ2-2; no clear D gene. TRBV23-1 counts as an open reading frame of uncertain function. CDR3 length: 11 residues. V was clipped by 7 bases and J by 8 bases, with 8 bases between them. The CDR3 nucleotides are TGCGCCAGCAACCGACCGGGGGAGCTGTTTTTT. Its translation: CASNRPGELFF.

This clone was counted once. The DNA for the CDR3 is TGTGCCAGTACGGGGGGTAGATATGGCTACACCTTC. Amino acid sequence: CASTGGRYGYTF. The chain employs TRBV6-6 and TRBJ1-2, with D possibly TRBD1 on 5 matching bases. With 9 bases removed from V and 5 bases from J, the gap between germline ends came to 13 bases. The CDR3 length is 12 residues. Germline V gene lookup returns CDR1 MNHNY and CDR2 SVGAGI (reference sequence).

The CDR3 loop is CARPSTAGRSYEQYF. CDR3 sequence (DNA): TGCGCCAGGCCCTCCACCGCTGGGCGCTCCTACGAGCAGTACTTC. The rearrangement links TRBV23-1 to TRBJ2-5; D is uncertain. The J call may be wrong; the DNA end is better matched by TRBJ2-7. TRBV23-1 qualifies as an ORF whose function is uncertain. The CDR3 contains 15 residues.

The genes are TRBV6-5 and TRBJ2-2; 7 nucleotides match TRBD1. After removal of 6 bases from V and 4 bases from J, the junction contained 8 bases not matched to a gene. CDR3 length equals 15 residues. Per the germline V gene, CDR1 is MNHEY and CDR2 is SVGAGI. In DNA, the CDR3 is TGTGCCAGCAGGCCCGCGACAGGGACCACCGGGGAGCTGTTTTTT. Its translation is CASRPATGTTGELFF.

This sequence joins TRBV6-1 and TRBJ2-5; D ambiguous. CDR1 and CDR2 from the germline V gene are MNHNS and SASEGT. This CDR3 contains 15 residues. Trimming took off 0 bases at V and 5 bases at J, with 13 bases between the two ends. The CDR3 DNA is TGTGCCAGCAGTGAAGCAGTCGTCCCAGAGGAGACCCAGTACTTC. This gives the protein CASSEAVVPEETQYF.

J is TRBJ2-5 and V is TRBV25-1, with D perhaps TRBD2 (6 bases). CDR3 length equals 11 residues. From germline, CDR1 is MGHDK and CDR2 SYGVNS. Deletions cut 6 bases from V and 4 bases from J, with 6 bases between. Written as DNA, the CDR3 is TGTGCCAGCAGGCGGGGAGAGACCCAGTACTTC. Amino acid sequence: CASRRGETQYF.

V gene TRBV7-8 combines with J gene TRBJ2-5; D may be TRBD2 (7 bases). The CDR3 runs to 15 residues. V lost 1 base, J lost 5 bases, and 14 bases lay in between. Per the germline V gene, CDR1 is SGHVS and CDR2 is FQNEAQ. The CDR3 nucleotides read TGTGCCAGCAGCTTAGGGGGGGGGCGCAGGGAGACCCAGTACTTC. It specifies CASSLGGGRRETQYF.

V and J are TRBV29-1 and TRBJ1-1; 8 bases line up with TRBD1. The germline V gene has CDR1 SQVTM and CDR2 ANQGSEA. V shed 6 bases, J shed 4 bases, and the junction held 4 bases outside the gene matches. The CDR3 contains 12 residues. CDR3 nucleotide sequence: TGCAGCGTATACAGGGGGAGCACTGAAGCTTTCTTT. Translated: CSVYRGSTEAFF.

The chain couples TRBV15 to TRBJ2-1, with 7 bases fitting TRBD1. The germline CDR1 and CDR2 sequences are LNHNV and YYDKDF (reference sequence). J was trimmed by 6 bases and V by 4 bases; bases with no gene match: 15. There are 17 residues in the CDR3. The CDR3 coding sequence is TGTGCCACCAGCACAACGGTCGGACAGGCCTTTGTCAATGAGCAGTTCTTC. This sequence encodes CATSTTVGQAFVNEQFF.

The table lists this clone with a few counts. V gene TRBV5-6 combines with J gene TRBJ2-7, with D unresolved. The V gene's germline CDR1 is SGHDT and CDR2 YYEEEE. V was trimmed by 4 bases and J by 3 bases, leaving 14 bases between them. The CDR3 consists of 14 residues. CDR3 nucleotide sequence: TGTGCCAGCAGCACAGTGGCGGCCTACTACGAGCAGTACTTC. This codes for CASSTVAAYYEQYF.